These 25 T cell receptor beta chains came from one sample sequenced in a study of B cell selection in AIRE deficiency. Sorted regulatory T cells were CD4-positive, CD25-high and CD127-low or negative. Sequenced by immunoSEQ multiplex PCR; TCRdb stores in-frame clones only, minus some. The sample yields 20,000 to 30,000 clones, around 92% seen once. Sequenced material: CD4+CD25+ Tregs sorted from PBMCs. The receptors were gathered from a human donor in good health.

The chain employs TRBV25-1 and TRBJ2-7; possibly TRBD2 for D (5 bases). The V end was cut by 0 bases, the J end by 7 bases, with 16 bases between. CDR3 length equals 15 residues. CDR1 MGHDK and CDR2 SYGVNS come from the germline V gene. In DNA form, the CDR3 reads TGTGCCAGCAGTGAATATATAAGGAGGCCGGAGGAGCAGTACTTC. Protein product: CASSEYIRRPEEQYF.

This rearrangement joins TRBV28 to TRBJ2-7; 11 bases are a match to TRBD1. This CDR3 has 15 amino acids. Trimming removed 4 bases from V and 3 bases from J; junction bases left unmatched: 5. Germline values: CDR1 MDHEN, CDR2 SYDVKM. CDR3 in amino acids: CASSWDRGVLYEQYF. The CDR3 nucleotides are TGTGCCAGCAGTTGGGACAGGGGGGTACTCTACGAGCAGTACTTC.

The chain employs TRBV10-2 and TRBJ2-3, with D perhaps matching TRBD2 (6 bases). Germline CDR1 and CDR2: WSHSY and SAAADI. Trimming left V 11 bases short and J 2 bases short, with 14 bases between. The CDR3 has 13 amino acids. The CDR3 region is CAARDSLTDTQYF. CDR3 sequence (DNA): TGCGCCGCCCGGGACTCCCTCACAGATACGCAGTATTTT.

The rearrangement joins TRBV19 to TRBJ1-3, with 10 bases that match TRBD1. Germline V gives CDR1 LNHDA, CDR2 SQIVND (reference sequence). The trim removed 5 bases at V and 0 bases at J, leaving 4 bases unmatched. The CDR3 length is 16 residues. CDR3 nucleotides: TGTGCCAGTAGTTTACGGACAGGGGGCTCTGGAAACACCATATATTTT. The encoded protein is CASSLRTGGSGNTIYF.

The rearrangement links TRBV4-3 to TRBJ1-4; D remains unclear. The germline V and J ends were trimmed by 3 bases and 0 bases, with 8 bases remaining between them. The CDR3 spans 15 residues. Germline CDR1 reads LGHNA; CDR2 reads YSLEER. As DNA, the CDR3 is TGCGCCAGCAGCCAGGGAGTTTCAACTAATGAAAAACTGTTTTTT. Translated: CASSQGVSTNEKLFF.

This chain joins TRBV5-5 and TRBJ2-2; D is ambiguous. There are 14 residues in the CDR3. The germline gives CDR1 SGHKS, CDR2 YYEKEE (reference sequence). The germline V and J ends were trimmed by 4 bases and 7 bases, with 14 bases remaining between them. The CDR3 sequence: CASSPVSFVGELFF. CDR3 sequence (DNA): TGTGCCAGCAGCCCGGTCTCGTTTGTCGGGGAGCTGTTTTTT.

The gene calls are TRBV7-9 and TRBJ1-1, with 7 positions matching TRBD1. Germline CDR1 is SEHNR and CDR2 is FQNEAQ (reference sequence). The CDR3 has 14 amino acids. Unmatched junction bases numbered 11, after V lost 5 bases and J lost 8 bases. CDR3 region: CASSPRGGRGEAFF. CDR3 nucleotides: TGTGCCAGCAGCCCCCGAGGGGGCAGAGGGGAAGCTTTCTTT.

The CDR3: CASSLLAGPYTGELFF. The CDR3 DNA follows: TGTGCCAGCAGCTTGCTAGCGGGGCCCTACACCGGGGAGCTGTTTTTT. J is TRBJ2-2 and V is TRBV5-4; TRBD2 matches at 9 bases. V dropped 1 base and J dropped 3; count of bases not matched to a gene: 4. CDR1 SGHNT and CDR2 YYREEE come from the germline V gene (reference sequence). CDR3 length: 16 amino acids.

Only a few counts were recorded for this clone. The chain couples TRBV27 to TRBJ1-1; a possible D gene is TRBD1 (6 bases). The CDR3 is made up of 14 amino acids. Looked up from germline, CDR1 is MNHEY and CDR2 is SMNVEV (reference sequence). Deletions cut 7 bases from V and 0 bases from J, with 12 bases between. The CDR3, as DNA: TGTGCCAGCACCGCGAGGGGGATGAACACTGAAGCTTTCTTT. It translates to CASTARGMNTEAFF.

CDR3 in amino acids: CASSPTRPDNEQFF. The CDR3 DNA is TGTGCCAGCAGCCCAACCAGACCAGACAATGAGCAGTTCTTC. This sequence joins TRBV11-3 and TRBJ2-1; D gene unclear. The CDR3 runs to 14 residues. Per germline, CDR1 SGHNT and CDR2 YENEEA. The V gene lost 5 bases and the J gene lost 5 bases, with 13 bases spanning the gap.

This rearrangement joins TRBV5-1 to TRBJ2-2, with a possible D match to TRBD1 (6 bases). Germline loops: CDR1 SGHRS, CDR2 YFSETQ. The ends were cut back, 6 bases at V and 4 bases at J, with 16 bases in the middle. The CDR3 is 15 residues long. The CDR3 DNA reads TGCGCCAGCACCAACTTAAGGGGGTCCACCGGGGAGCTGTTTTTT. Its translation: CASTNLRGSTGELFF.

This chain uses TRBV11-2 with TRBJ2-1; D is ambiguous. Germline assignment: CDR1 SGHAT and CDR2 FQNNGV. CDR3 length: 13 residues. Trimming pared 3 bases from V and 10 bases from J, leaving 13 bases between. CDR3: CASSLLSVAEQFF. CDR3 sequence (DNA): TGTGCCAGCAGCTTGTTGTCGGTGGCCGAGCAGTTCTTC.

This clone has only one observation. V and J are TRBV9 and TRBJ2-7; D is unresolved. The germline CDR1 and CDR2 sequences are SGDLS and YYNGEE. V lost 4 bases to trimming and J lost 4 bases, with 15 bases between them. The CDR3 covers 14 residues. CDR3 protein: CASSPRVPGYEQYF. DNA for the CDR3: TGTGCCAGCAGCCCCAGAGTCCCCGGTTACGAGCAGTACTTC.

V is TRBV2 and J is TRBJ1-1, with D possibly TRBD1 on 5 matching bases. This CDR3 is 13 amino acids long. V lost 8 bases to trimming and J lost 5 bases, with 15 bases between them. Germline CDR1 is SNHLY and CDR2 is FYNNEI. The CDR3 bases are TGTGCCAGCGGGCACGGGGGGAATACTGAAGCTTTCTTT. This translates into CASGHGGNTEAFF.

DNA of the CDR3: TGTGCCAGCAGGGGGATGCCAAACTATGGCTACACCTTC. Its protein is CASRGMPNYGYTF. The chain joins TRBV6-1 to TRBJ1-2; no firm D call. Looked up from germline, CDR1 is MNHNS and CDR2 is SASEGT. This CDR3 contains 13 residues. Trimming pared 6 bases from V and 2 bases from J, leaving 10 bases between.

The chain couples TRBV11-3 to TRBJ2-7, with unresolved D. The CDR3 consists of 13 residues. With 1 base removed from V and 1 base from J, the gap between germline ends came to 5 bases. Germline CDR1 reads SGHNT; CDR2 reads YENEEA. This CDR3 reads CASSLGGSYEQYF. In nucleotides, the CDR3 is TGTGCCAGCAGCTTAGGTGGGTCCTACGAGCAGTACTTC.

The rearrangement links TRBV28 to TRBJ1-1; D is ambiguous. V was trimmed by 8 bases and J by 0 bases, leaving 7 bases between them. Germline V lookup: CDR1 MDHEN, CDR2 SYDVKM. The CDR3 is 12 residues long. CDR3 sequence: CASRLLNTEAFF. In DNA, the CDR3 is TGTGCCAGCCGTCTATTGAACACTGAAGCTTTCTTT.

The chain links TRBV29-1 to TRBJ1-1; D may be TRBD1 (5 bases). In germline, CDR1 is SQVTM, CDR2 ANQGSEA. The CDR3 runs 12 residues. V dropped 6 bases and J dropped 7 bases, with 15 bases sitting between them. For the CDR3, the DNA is TGCAGCGTATCGTGGGGGAAGGGTGAAGCTTTCTTT. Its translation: CSVSWGKGEAFF.

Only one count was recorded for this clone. The CDR3 loop reads CASSLRQAQPQHF. The CDR3 DNA sequence: TGTGCCAGCAGCTTACGACAGGCTCAGCCCCAGCATTTT. The chain employs TRBV7-2 and TRBJ1-5; weak D call: TRBD1 (6 bases). The CDR3 covers 13 residues. CDR1 SGHTA and CDR2 FQGNSA come from the germline V gene. V was shortened by 2 bases and J by 6 bases, with 8 bases between the two germline ends. The full variable domain, completed using reference TRBV7-2 and TRBJ1-5, is GAGVSQSPSNKVTEKGKDVELRCDPISGHTALYWYRQSLGQGLEFLIYFQGNSAPDKSGLPSDRFSAERTGGSVSTLTIQRTQQEDSAVYLCASSLRQAQPQHFGDGTRLSIL.

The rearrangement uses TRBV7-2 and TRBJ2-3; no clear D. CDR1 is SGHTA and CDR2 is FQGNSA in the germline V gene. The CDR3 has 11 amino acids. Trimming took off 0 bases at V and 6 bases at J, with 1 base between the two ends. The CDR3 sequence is CASSLADTQYF. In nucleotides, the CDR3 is TGTGCCAGCAGCTTAGCCGATACGCAGTATTTT.

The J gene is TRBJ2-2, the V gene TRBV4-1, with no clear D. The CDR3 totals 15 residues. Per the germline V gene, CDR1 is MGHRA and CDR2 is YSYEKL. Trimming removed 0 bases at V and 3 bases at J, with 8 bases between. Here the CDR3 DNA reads TGCGCCAGCAGCCAAGATTTAGGCTACACCGGGGAGCTGTTTTTT. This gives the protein CASSQDLGYTGELFF.

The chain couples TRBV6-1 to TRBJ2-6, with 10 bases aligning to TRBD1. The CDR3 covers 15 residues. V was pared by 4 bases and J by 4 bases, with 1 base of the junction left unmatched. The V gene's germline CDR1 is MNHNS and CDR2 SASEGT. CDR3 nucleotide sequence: TGTGCCAGCAGTGGACAGGGGGCCGGGGCCAACGTCCTGACTTTC. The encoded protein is CASSGQGAGANVLTF.

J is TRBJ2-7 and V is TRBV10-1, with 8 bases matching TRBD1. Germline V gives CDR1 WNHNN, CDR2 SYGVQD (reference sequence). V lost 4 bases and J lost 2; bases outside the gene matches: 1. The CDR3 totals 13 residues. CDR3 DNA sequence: TGCGCCAGCAGTGGGACAGGGACCTACGAGCAGTACTTC. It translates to CASSGTGTYEQYF.

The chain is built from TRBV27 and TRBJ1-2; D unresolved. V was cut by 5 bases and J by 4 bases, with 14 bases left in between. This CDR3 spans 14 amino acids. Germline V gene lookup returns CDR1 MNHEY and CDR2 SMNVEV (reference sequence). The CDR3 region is CASSKLGYSYGYTF. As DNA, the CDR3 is TGTGCCAGCAGTAAATTAGGGTACAGCTATGGCTACACCTTC.

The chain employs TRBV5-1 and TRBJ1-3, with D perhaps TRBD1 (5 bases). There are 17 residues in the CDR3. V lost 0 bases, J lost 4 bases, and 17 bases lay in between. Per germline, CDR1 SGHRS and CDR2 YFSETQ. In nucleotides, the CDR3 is TGCGCCAGCAGCTTGGCGGGGGTAGAGGCTCTCGGAAACACCATATATTTT. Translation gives CASSLAGVEALGNTIYF.